In its sample, the clone carrying this T cell receptor (beta chain) was seen a few times. Its specificity is not known. Other nucleotide sequences in the sample specify the same CDR3. The data derive from a study of OX40 agonist ivuxolimab in advanced cancers. Study information: Approximately 40% of patients had received prior checkpoint inhibitor therapy. Patients achieving partial responses numbered three: one hepatocellular carcinoma case and two cutaneous melanoma cases. Study-wide results and caveats: The antigens recognized by the expanded peripheral T cells, that is their antigen specificity, were not determined.

Germline values: CDR1 SGDLS, CDR2 YYNGEE. The V and J ends lost 0 bases and 5 bases respectively, with 14 bases between them. The CDR3 extends over 15 amino acids. This table comes from immunoSEQ multiplex PCR, and its TCRdb copy is limited to in-frame clones, with some not included. The sample has 45,000 to 60,000 clones; approximately 89% are singletons. This specimen consisted of CD4+ or CD8+ T cells sorted from blood, obtained in a trial of the OX40 agonist ivuxolimab. The V and J genes are TRBV9 and TRBJ2-5, with D possibly being TRBD1 or TRBD2 (6 bases each). The TCR sequence derives from an adult with an advanced solid tumor such as melanoma, head and neck, liver or kidney cancer. The CDR3 here is CASSVDSGAGETQYF. DNA for the CDR3: TGTGCCAGCAGCGTAGATTCGGGGGCCGGGGAGACCCAGTACTTC.